The entry that follows covers one T cell receptor (beta chain) sequence. The data stem from a study of T cell repertoires in ileal Crohn's disease. Study as a whole: At surgery, more than 30% of patients smoked, with median disease duration roughly 8.3 years.

Sequenced by immunoSEQ multiplex PCR; TCRdb stores in-frame clones only, minus some. The sample lists 13,000 or so clones, 70% to 90% seen once, with 3.7% in the top ten. Trimming took off 1 base at V and 4 bases at J, with 8 bases between the two ends. The CDR3 is made up of 13 amino acids. Germline-derived CDR1 and CDR2 are SGHRS and YFSETQ. Material for sequencing was ileal tissue. The chain employs TRBV5-1 and TRBJ2-5; D not certain. The TCR sequence derives from an adult with Crohn's disease. The CDR3 DNA follows: TGCGCCAGCAGCTTGTATAAGCGAGAGACCCAGTACTTC. It encodes CASSLYKRETQYF. The complete variable domain, with remaining parts taken from reference TRBV5-1 and TRBJ2-5, reads KAGVTQTPRYLIKTRGQQVTLSCSPISGHRSVSWYQQTPGQGLQFLFEYFSETQRNKGNFPGRFSGRQFSNSRSEMNVSTLELGDSALYLCASSLYKRETQYFGPGTRLLVL.